The 20 T cell receptor beta chains in this list originate from one sample, sequenced in a study of blood T cell repertoires in COVID-19. Assay: immunoSEQ multiplex PCR; the TCRdb copy retains only in-frame clones and omits some. The data hold approximately 93,000 clones, with approximately 90% observed a single time. Sequenced: peripheral blood. The source is a man aged 55 to 70 with acute or convalescent COVID-19.

The V gene is TRBV6-5, the J gene TRBJ1-2; 7 nucleotides align to TRBD1. There are 15 residues in the CDR3. The germline gives CDR1 MNHEY, CDR2 SVGAGI. Unmatched junction bases numbered 9, after V lost 4 bases and J lost 4 bases. CDR3: CASSWLTGDSYGYTF. The CDR3, as DNA: TGTGCCAGCAGTTGGCTAACCGGGGACAGCTATGGCTACACCTTC.

The genes are TRBV9 and TRBJ2-5, with 7 bases that match TRBD1. The V and J ends lost 0 bases and 2 bases, in that order; junction bases with no gene match: 1. This CDR3 has 14 amino acids. Per germline, CDR1 SGDLS and CDR2 YYNGEE. The DNA of the CDR3 is TGTGCCAGCAGCGTAGGACAGGGACAAGAGACCCAGTACTTC. Its translation is CASSVGQGQETQYF.

The chain joins TRBV18 to TRBJ1-3, with D unclear. The CDR3 spans 16 residues. CDR1 is KGHSH and CDR2 is LQKENI in the germline V gene. The V end lost 4 bases, the J end lost 0 bases, and 13 bases lay between the germline ends. CDR3 sequence: CASSQPGSASGNTIYF. The CDR3 nucleotides read TGTGCCAGCTCACAACCGGGCTCCGCCTCTGGAAACACCATATATTTT.

The J gene is TRBJ2-2, the V gene TRBV7-2; weak D call: TRBD1 (8 bases). Germline CDR1 is SGHTA and CDR2 is FQGNSA. This CDR3 region has 14 residues. With 11 bases removed from V and 5 bases from J, the gap between germline ends came to 18 bases. CDR3 residues: CAGGAGGRTGELFF. The CDR3 DNA follows: TGTGCCGGGGGGGCAGGGGGCAGGACCGGGGAGCTGTTTTTT. Full variable domain (rest looked up from reference TRBV7-2 and TRBJ2-2): GAGVSQSPSNKVTEKGKDVELRCDPISGHTALYWYRQSLGQGLEFLIYFQGNSAPDKSGLPSDRFSAERTGGSVSTLTIQRTQQEDSAVYLCAGGAGGRTGELFFGEGSRLTVL.

The rearrangement uses TRBV7-3 and TRBJ2-2; 13 nucleotides agree with TRBD2. CDR3 length: 17 amino acids. Germline V gene sequence: CDR1 SGHTA, CDR2 FQGTGA. J gave up 3 bases and V 5 bases, and 6 bases lay outside the gene matches. CDR3 sequence reads: CASSQGLAGFDTGELFF. CDR3 sequence (DNA): TGTGCCAGCAGCCAGGGACTAGCGGGATTTGACACCGGGGAGCTGTTTTTT. Supplemented by reference TRBV7-3 and TRBJ2-2, the full variable domain reads GAGVSQTPSNKVTEKGKYVELRCDPISGHTALYWYRQSLGQGPEFLIYFQGTGAADDSGLPNDRFFAVRPEGSVSTLKIQRTERGDSAVYLCASSQGLAGFDTGELFFGEGSRLTVL.

The rearrangement links TRBV5-4 to TRBJ2-1; a possible D gene is TRBD1 (5 bases). This CDR3 is 13 amino acids long. The V end was cut by 0 bases, the J end by 9 bases, with 10 bases between. Germline V gives CDR1 SGHNT, CDR2 YYREEE (reference sequence). The CDR3 DNA reads as TGTGCCAGCAGCTTGGTCAGGGTTGGTGAGCAGTTCTTC. Translating gives CASSLVRVGEQFF.

This chain joins TRBV12-3 or TRBV12-4 and TRBJ2-5; tentatively, D is TRBD1 (6 bases). Trimming pared 6 bases from V and 3 bases from J, leaving 11 bases between. The CDR3 length is 13 residues. This CDR3 is CASSLGGKETQYF. The DNA of the CDR3 is TGTGCCAGCAGCCTAGGGGGAAAAGAGACCCAGTACTTC.

This clone was observed once. CDR3 sequence reads: CSVEREDSHQYF. The CDR3 DNA follows: TGCAGCGTTGAACGAGAAGACAGTCACCAGTACTTC. The gene calls are TRBV29-1 and TRBJ2-5; D may be TRBD1 (5 bases). Looked up from germline, CDR1 is SQVTM and CDR2 is ANQGSEA. The CDR3 contains 12 residues. V gave up 2 bases and J gave up 10 bases, with 14 bases separating them.

The chain couples TRBV5-6 to TRBJ2-2, with 12 positions matching TRBD2. This CDR3 region has 16 residues. Trimming took 4 bases from V and 4 from J; bases not matched to a gene: 5. The germline CDR1 and CDR2 sequences are SGHDT and YYEEEE. CDR3 coding DNA: TGTGCCAGCAGCCGAGGACTAGCGGGGATCACCGGGGAGCTGTTTTTT. Its translation: CASSRGLAGITGELFF.

The chain carries TRBV19 and TRBJ1-3; D is uncertain. CDR3 length equals 16 residues. CDR1 and CDR2 from the germline V gene are LNHDA and SQIVND (reference sequence). V was shortened by 5 bases and J by 0 bases, with 14 bases between the two germline ends. In DNA form, the CDR3 reads TGTGCCAGTAGTTCTCCGGGTGGGAGCTCTGGAAACACCATATATTTT. It yields the protein CASSSPGGSSGNTIYF.

This clone was detected many times. This rearrangement joins TRBV5-4 to TRBJ1-2; TRBD1 agrees at 7 bases. CDR3 length: 13 amino acids. V lost 5 bases to trimming and J lost 4 bases; unmatched junction nucleotides: 5. Germline V gives CDR1 SGHNT, CDR2 YYREEE (reference sequence). CDR3 DNA: TGTGCCAGCAGGTTTAACAGGGGCTATGGCTACACCTTC. It specifies CASRFNRGYGYTF.

The chain combines TRBV10-2 with TRBJ2-7; 7 nucleotides agree with TRBD1. This CDR3 is built from 14 residues. Unmatched junction bases numbered 8, after V lost 6 bases and J lost 3 bases. Germline V CDR1 and CDR2: WSHSY, SAAADI. CDR3 residues: CASRPRDSLYEQYF. As DNA, the CDR3 is TGCGCCAGCAGGCCACGGGACAGTCTCTACGAGCAGTACTTC.

The chain joins TRBV10-3 to TRBJ1-1; D perhaps matches TRBD1 (6 bases). V lost 6 bases, J lost 1 base, and 9 bases lay in between. This CDR3 comprises 13 residues. In germline, CDR1 is ENHRY, CDR2 SYGVKD. The CDR3 here is CAIRPGQNTEAFF. Here the CDR3 DNA reads TGTGCCATCAGGCCGGGACAGAACACTGAAGCTTTCTTT.

The chain recombines TRBV6-5 with TRBJ1-2, with D uncertain. V dropped 0 bases and J dropped 5 bases, with 7 bases sitting between them. Germline V gene lookup returns CDR1 MNHEY and CDR2 SVGAGI. The CDR3 contains 13 residues. The CDR3, as DNA: TGTGCCAGCAGTTACTCGATCAGTTATGGCTACACCTTC. It codes for CASSYSISYGYTF.

The CDR3 DNA sequence: TGCAGCACAACAGGGTACACTGAAGCTTTCTTT. Translated, it gives CSTTGYTEAFF. This chain joins TRBV29-1 and TRBJ1-1; the D gene is possibly TRBD1 (6 bases). This CDR3 is built from 11 residues. The ends were cut back, 8 bases at V and 3 bases at J, with 10 bases in the middle. CDR1 and CDR2 from the germline V gene are SQVTM and ANQGSEA.

The V call is TRBV7-2, the J call TRBJ2-7; 12 bases fit TRBD2. This CDR3 is 14 amino acids long. Germline loops: CDR1 SGHTA, CDR2 FQGNSA. V lost 3 bases and J lost 9; bases outside the gene matches: 6. CDR3 region: CASSLRLAGARQYF. Here the CDR3 DNA reads TGTGCCAGCAGCTTGCGACTAGCGGGAGCAAGGCAGTACTTC.

The count of this clone is one. The chain couples TRBV3-1 (or the pseudogene TRBV3-2) to TRBJ1-5, with D uncertain. Germline V CDR1 and CDR2: LGHDT, YNNKEL (reference sequence). Trimming removed 0 bases from V and 11 bases from J, with 14 bases in between. The length of the CDR3 is 14 residues. The CDR3 DNA reads TGTGCCAGCAGCCAAGATTCGGGAGGGAGGGCCCAGCATTTT. Residues: CASSQDSGGRAQHF.

This clone has only a few counts. Sequence at one end of the junction differs from germline and may be a read error. The chain employs TRBV10-1 and TRBJ2-2, with TRBD2 identical over 15 bases. The CDR3 is 19 amino acids. Germline assignment: CDR1 WNHNN and CDR2 SYGVQD (reference sequence). CDR3 amino acids: CASSDPSGTSGGNIGELFF. DNA of the CDR3: TGCGCCAGCAGTGACCCTTCCGGGACTAGCGGGGGGAACATCGGGGAGCTGTTTTTT.

This rearrangement joins TRBV6-5 to TRBJ2-2, with a possible D match to TRBD1 (6 bases). Trimming took off 4 bases at V and 7 bases at J, with 13 bases between the two ends. The CDR3 loop spans 14 amino acids. Per germline, CDR1 MNHEY and CDR2 SVGAGI. The CDR3 sequence: CASSSGRGDGELFF. CDR3 bases: TGTGCCAGCAGTTCGGGCAGGGGTGACGGGGAGCTGTTTTTT.

This clone was found once. The CDR3 does not close with the conserved phenylalanine or tryptophan, likely indicating a read error. The rearrangement joins TRBV12-3 or TRBV12-4 to TRBJ1-2, with a weak D call TRBD1 (5 bases). This CDR3 has 13 residues. Trimming shortened V by 5 bases and J by 6 bases, and 13 bases separated the two germline ends. Written as DNA, the CDR3 is TGTGCCAGCAGTCCTAACCAGGGCCATGGCTACACCCTC. It yields the protein CASSPNQGHGYTL.